The 27 T cell receptor beta chains in this list originate from one sample, sequenced in a study of cytomegalovirus exposure and HLA in healthy donors. The PCR ran on 60 Vbeta and 13 Jbeta primers. Repertoires were generated with immunoSEQ multiplex PCR, while TCRdb's copy carries only in-frame clones and drops some. The sample comprises some 170,000 clones, approximately 72% of which are singletons, and about 2.5% rests with the top ten. The sample was PBMCs. All receptors come from a human donor in good health.

This clone showed up just once. The chain uses TRBV5-1 and TRBJ2-1, with a weak D call TRBD2 (5 bases). Germline V gives CDR1 SGHRS, CDR2 YFSETQ. With 7 bases removed from V and 0 bases from J, the gap between germline ends came to 14 bases. The CDR3 runs to 15 residues. This CDR3 is CASRSEVSSYNEQFF. CDR3 nucleotides: TGCGCCAGCCGCTCGGAGGTTAGCTCCTACAATGAGCAGTTCTTC. The full variable domain, its missing parts supplied by reference TRBV5-1 and TRBJ2-1, is KAGVTQTPRYLIKTRGQQVTLSCSPISGHRSVSWYQQTPGQGLQFLFEYFSETQRNKGNFPGRFSGRQFSNSRSEMNVSTLELGDSALYLCASRSEVSSYNEQFFGPGTRLTVL.

The chain is built from TRBV2 and TRBJ1-5; 7 positions match TRBD1. Germline CDR1 SNHLY, CDR2 FYNNEI. The trim removed 2 bases at V and 3 bases at J, leaving 4 bases unmatched. The CDR3 covers 15 residues. CDR3 sequence (DNA): TGTGCCAGCAGTGAACGGACAGGCGACAATCAGCCCCAGCATTTT. It encodes CASSERTGDNQPQHF.

CDR3 residues: CSVDLLRDRNGEQYF. The CDR3, as DNA: TGCAGCGTCGACCTTTTAAGGGACAGGAATGGGGAGCAGTACTTC. The genes are TRBV29-1 and TRBJ2-7; TRBD1 matches 8 bases. This CDR3 region has 15 residues. V was pared by 6 bases and J by 7 bases, with 17 bases of the junction left unmatched. The germline V gene encodes CDR1 SQVTM and CDR2 ANQGSEA.

The gene calls are TRBV7-8 and TRBJ2-7; perhaps TRBD2 as D (7 bases). The germline V and J ends were trimmed by 5 bases and 6 bases, with 17 bases remaining between them. The CDR3 has 14 residues. Germline assignment: CDR1 SGHVS and CDR2 FQNEAQ. Here the CDR3 reads CASSRGGPGLEQYF. CDR3 nucleotides: TGTGCCAGCAGCAGGGGGGGGCCGGGACTCGAGCAGTACTTC. Full variable domain (outside the CDR3, taken from reference TRBV7-8 and TRBJ2-7): GAGVSQSPRYKVAKRGQDVALRCDPISGHVSLFWYQQALGQGPEFLTYFQNEAQLDKSGLPSDRFFAERPEGSVSTLKIQRTQQEDSAVYLCASSRGGPGLEQYFGPGTRLTVT.

This clone appeared a few times. This rearrangement joins TRBV18 to TRBJ1-2; tentative D call: TRBD1 (5 bases). The germline CDR1 and CDR2 sequences are KGHSH and LQKENI. With 3 bases removed from V and 7 bases from J, the gap between germline ends came to 18 bases. The CDR3 totals 15 residues. The CDR3 loop reads CASSPGNRYQSGYTF. The DNA for the CDR3 is TGTGCCAGCTCACCGGGAAACAGGTACCAGTCTGGCTACACCTTC.

The chain links TRBV19 to TRBJ2-3; 11 bases map to TRBD2. This CDR3 is built from 13 residues. CDR1 is LNHDA and CDR2 is SQIVND in the germline V gene (reference sequence). J gave up 7 bases and V 8 bases, and 5 bases lay outside the gene matches. CDR3: CASLAGGQYTQYF. The CDR3 bases are TGTGCCAGTTTAGCGGGGGGGCAATATACGCAGTATTTT.

The rearrangement uses TRBV29-1 and TRBJ2-7; 10 nucleotides match TRBD1. The CDR3 has 13 amino acids. V dropped 7 bases and J dropped 1; count of bases not matched to a gene: 4. Per germline, CDR1 SQVTM and CDR2 ANQGSEA. The CDR3 reads CSAGQGGSYEQYF. The CDR3 bases are TGCAGCGCTGGACAGGGGGGGTCCTACGAGCAGTACTTC.

The V gene is TRBV19, the J gene TRBJ1-5; perhaps TRBD1 as D (6 bases). Between the trimmed V and J ends, which lost 3 bases and 0 bases, there was a span of 12 bases. Per germline, CDR1 LNHDA and CDR2 SQIVND (reference sequence). The CDR3 totals 16 residues. The CDR3 is CASSIQGRISNQPQHF. CDR3 coding DNA: TGTGCCAGTAGTATTCAGGGGCGTATTAGCAATCAGCCCCAGCATTTT.

The rearrangement uses TRBV5-8 and TRBJ2-1, with D maybe TRBD2 (6 bases). In germline, CDR1 is SGHTS, CDR2 YDEGEE. Trimming left V 2 bases short and J 5 bases short, with 11 bases between. The CDR3 runs to 14 residues. CDR3 in amino acids: CASSLELANNEQFF. The CDR3 DNA follows: TGTGCCAGCAGCTTAGAACTAGCTAACAATGAGCAGTTCTTC.

The sample holds a few counts of this clone. The chain joins TRBV1 to TRBJ2-5; the table's D call of TRBD2 was not tested on the DNA. TRBV1 is noted as a pseudogene. The CDR3 has 20 residues. The CDR3: CTSSQGPTSPLIRGQETQYF. The CDR3 DNA sequence: TGCACCAGCAGCCAAGGCCCGACTAGTCCCCTAATTCGAGGACAAGAGACCCAGTACTTC.

The CDR3 bases are TGTGCCAGTACCCAGGGGCAGGGTTTAGGTGAAGCTTTCTTT. This translates into CASTQGQGLGEAFF. This chain uses TRBV19 with TRBJ1-1; tentatively, D is TRBD1 (6 bases). V was trimmed by 7 bases and J by 7 bases, leaving 19 bases between them. Germline V gives CDR1 LNHDA, CDR2 SQIVND (reference sequence). The length of the CDR3 is 14 residues.

This clone was recorded a few times. V is TRBV4-3 and J is TRBJ2-5; 12 positions agree with TRBD2. Germline lookup yields CDR1 LGHNA and CDR2 YSLEER. The CDR3 is 16 residues long. Germline trimming cut 0 bases from V and 4 bases from J; bases unmatched to any gene: 3. CDR3 protein: CASSQDLAGGPETQYF. The CDR3 DNA follows: TGCGCCAGCAGCCAAGATCTAGCGGGGGGGCCAGAGACCCAGTACTTC.

There are a few counts of this clone. The chain links TRBV18 to TRBJ1-6; D perhaps matches TRBD1 (6 bases). Between the trimmed V and J ends, which lost 3 bases and 6 bases, there was a span of 9 bases. The germline CDR1 and CDR2 sequences are KGHSH and LQKENI. The CDR3 totals 14 residues. The CDR3 is CASSPEQGNSPLHF. Here the CDR3 DNA reads TGTGCCAGCTCACCGGAACAGGGTAATTCACCCCTCCACTTT. The full variable domain, rest sourced from reference TRBV18 and TRBJ1-6, is NAGVMQNPRHLVRRRGQEARLRCSPMKGHSHVYWYRQLPEEGLKFMVYLQKENIIDESGMPKERFSAEFPKEGPSILRIQQVVRGDSAAYFCASSPEQGNSPLHFGNGTRLTVT.

The chain joins TRBV7-9 to TRBJ1-1; D perhaps matches TRBD1 (5 bases). V lost 3 bases and J 4 bases, leaving 9 bases between the germline ends. The germline V gene has CDR1 SEHNR and CDR2 FQNEAQ (reference sequence). The CDR3 loop spans 13 amino acids. The CDR3 DNA reads TGTGCCAGCAGCTTGCCAGGGCCCACTGAAGCTTTCTTT. Translating gives CASSLPGPTEAFF.

A note on this clone: Other DNA sequences in the sample encode the same CDR3. The V call is TRBV7-9, the J call TRBJ1-1, with D uncertain. Trimming removed 1 base at V and 8 bases at J, with 5 bases between. The CDR3 loop spans 11 amino acids. Germline CDR1 and CDR2: SEHNR and FQNEAQ (reference sequence). The CDR3 region is CASSLVGEAFF. CDR3 sequence (DNA): TGTGCCAGCAGCTTAGTCGGGGAAGCTTTCTTT.

The rearrangement links TRBV5-1 to TRBJ2-3; TRBD1 matches at 9 bases. Germline loops: CDR1 SGHRS, CDR2 YFSETQ. The junction had 11 bases not matched to a gene; V was cut back by 0 bases and J by 3 bases. The CDR3 is made up of 18 amino acids. The CDR3 sequence is CASSLGPTGGGYTDTQYF. The CDR3 nucleotides are TGCGCCAGCAGCTTGGGCCCAACAGGGGGCGGGTATACAGATACGCAGTATTTT.

This clone was observed a few times. The J gene is TRBJ2-7, the V gene TRBV11-2; TRBD1 matches 7 bases. V lost 5 bases and J lost 1; bases outside the gene matches: 5. Per germline, CDR1 SGHAT and CDR2 FQNNGV. This CDR3 has 14 amino acids. The CDR3 loop is CASSQTGLSYEQYF. In DNA, the CDR3 is TGTGCCAGCAGCCAGACAGGGCTATCCTACGAGCAGTACTTC.

The V and J genes are TRBV7-2 and TRBJ2-5; D is perhaps TRBD2 (5 bases). V shed 5 bases and J shed 7 bases, with 14 bases lying between them. The germline CDR1 and CDR2 sequences are SGHTA and FQGNSA. There are 13 residues in the CDR3. The CDR3 sequence: CASSPDWTGTQYF. In DNA, the CDR3 is TGTGCCAGCAGCCCGGACTGGACGGGGACCCAGTACTTC.

CDR3 in DNA: TGTGCCAGTAGTATAGACGAGGATCCTAGCACAGATACGCAGTATTTT. Amino acids: CASSIDEDPSTDTQYF. The genes are TRBV19 and TRBJ2-3; D is uncertain. Germline V gene sequence: CDR1 LNHDA, CDR2 SQIVND (reference sequence). CDR3 length: 16 amino acids. Trimming took off 0 bases at V and 0 bases at J, with 10 bases between the two ends.

This clone has only one observation. This chain joins TRBV19 and TRBJ2-7; 12 bases are shared with TRBD2. From germline, CDR1 is LNHDA and CDR2 SQIVND (reference sequence). This CDR3 region has 18 residues. Trimming took 3 bases from V and 0 from J; bases not matched to a gene: 9. CDR3 amino acids: CASSIQASGGASSYEQYF. The CDR3 DNA sequence: TGTGCCAGTAGTATCCAGGCTAGCGGGGGGGCTAGCTCCTACGAGCAGTACTTC.

This chain connects TRBV11-3 to TRBJ1-6; 7 nucleotides agree with TRBD1. There are 14 residues in the CDR3. Trimming cost V 5 bases and J 7 bases; bases outside gene matches: 5. CDR1 is SGHNT, CDR2 YENEEA, per germline. The CDR3 spells CASSLGQRNSPLHF. CDR3 sequence (DNA): TGTGCCAGCAGCCTGGGACAGCGGAATTCACCCCTCCACTTT.

The rearrangement joins TRBV27 to TRBJ2-5; 8 nucleotides align to TRBD1. The CDR3 extends over 14 amino acids. The J segment lost 5 bases and the V segment lost 6 bases, leaving 8 bases of the junction unmatched. CDR1 MNHEY and CDR2 SMNVEV come from the germline V gene (reference sequence). The CDR3 protein is CASSSRTGTETQYF. CDR3 bases: TGTGCCAGCAGCAGCAGGACAGGGACCGAGACCCAGTACTTC.

As regards this clone: This sample includes further DNA sequences coding for the same CDR3. This chain links TRBV10-3 with TRBJ1-1; 9 positions match TRBD1. From germline, CDR1 is ENHRY and CDR2 SYGVKD. The V and J ends lost 6 bases and 5 bases, in that order; junction bases with no gene match: 7. This CDR3 has 14 residues. The CDR3 reads CAIRMTGGGTEAFF. In nucleotides, the CDR3 is TGTGCCATCAGGATGACAGGGGGGGGGACTGAAGCTTTCTTT.

The chain carries TRBV19 and TRBJ2-7, with D tentatively TRBD2 (5 bases). Trimming pared 3 bases from V and 6 bases from J, leaving 12 bases between. The germline V gene has CDR1 LNHDA and CDR2 SQIVND (reference sequence). This CDR3 spans 13 amino acids. Written as DNA, the CDR3 is TGTGCCAGTAGTATCCGGGGAATGAGCGAGCAGTACTTC. This translates into CASSIRGMSEQYF.

The chain combines TRBV29-1 with TRBJ1-2; D perhaps matches TRBD1 (5 bases). CDR1 and CDR2 from the germline V gene are SQVTM and ANQGSEA. There are 15 residues in the CDR3. With 2 bases removed from V and 6 bases from J, the gap between germline ends came to 19 bases. The chain's CDR3 is CSVETGHNRWNGYTF. Written as DNA, the CDR3 is TGCAGCGTTGAAACAGGTCATAATAGGTGGAATGGCTACACCTTC.

The chain employs TRBV5-4 and TRBJ1-2; tentative D call: TRBD1 (6 bases). Looked up from germline, CDR1 is SGHNT and CDR2 is YYREEE (reference sequence). The CDR3 is 16 residues long. Trimming left V 3 bases short and J 7 bases short, with 22 bases between. The DNA for the CDR3 is TGTGCCAGCAGCTCGGGTACAGGGAAGGGCGTGTCTGGCTACACCTTC. Translation: CASSSGTGKGVSGYTF.

This clone was found a few times. The chain couples TRBV11-2 to TRBJ1-1, with D unclear. Germline CDR1 is SGHAT and CDR2 is FQNNGV. CDR3 length: 13 amino acids. V was clipped by 5 bases and J by 2 bases, with 9 bases between them. As DNA, the CDR3 is TGTGCCAGCAGCCCCAGCGACAACACTGAAGCTTTCTTT. Encoded protein: CASSPSDNTEAFF. Full variable domain (rest looked up from reference TRBV11-2 and TRBJ1-1): EAGVAQSPRYKIIEKRQSVAFWCNPISGHATLYWYQQILGQGPKLLIQFQNNGVVDDSQLPKDRFSAERLKGVDSTLKIQPAKLEDSAVYLCASSPSDNTEAFFGQGTRLTVV.